A selection of T cell receptor beta chains follows, all from one sample in a study of graft-versus-host responses after intestinal transplantation. Assay: immunoSEQ multiplex PCR; the TCRdb copy retains only in-frame clones and omits some. Seen here are about 9,500 clones, 85% to 90% observed once, and the top ten hold more than 9.5%. Here the sequenced sample was PBMCs, taken 230 to 250 days after intestinal transplant. These receptors originate from a human patient who received an intestinal transplant, so some T cells may come from the graft donor. CDR3s leave out the opening cysteine and the closing phenylalanine or tryptophan. Each record gives: J gene, V gene, CDR3 protein.

>TRBJ1-6|TRBV28
ASSLGLYNSPLH
>TRBJ2-6|TRBV6-5
ASSSRGRGANVLT
>TRBJ2-7|TRBV5-5
ASSPDRGYEQY
>TRBJ1-4|TRBV7-9
ASSPEGGKKKLF
>TRBJ2-7|TRBV9
ASSVAAGSYEQY
>TRBJ2-1|TRBV7-9
ASRLTSATYNEQF
>TRBJ2-1|TRBV7-3
ASSFGGSNEQF
>TRBJ2-1|TRBV7-9
ASSTGTGLYNEQF
>TRBJ2-1|TRBV28
ASSVIAGRDRNEQF
>TRBJ2-7|TRBV6-6
ASSYSKDMGGYEQY
>TRBJ2-5|TRBV5-6
ASSLYGGRGGETQY
>TRBJ2-3|TRBV29-1
SVSGLAGYTDTQY
>TRBJ2-7|TRBV6-1
ASSEAGDNSYEQY
>TRBJ1-5|TRBV16
ASSQPEGINQPQH
>TRBJ1-3|TRBV5-4
ASSLGTGAAGNTIY
>TRBJ2-5|TRBV2
ASSTTGRKEETQY
>TRBJ1-2|TRBV5-4
ASSSYDRGLDYGYT
>TRBJ2-1|TRBV28
ASRRAGTSGSGSEQF
>TRBJ2-3|TRBV29-1
SVGAGGWLTDTQY
>TRBJ2-7|TRBV19
ASSSNGRMEQY
>TRBJ2-1|TRBV5-1
ASSLGTGGSYNEQF
>TRBJ2-7|TRBV6-1
ASRDQAGGPYEQY
>TRBJ1-2|TRBV6-5
ASSFRHGGFYGYT
>TRBJ2-3|TRBV5-1
ASSLAPGVGTDTQY
>TRBJ2-3|TRBV5-1
ASVTGTGGSTDTQY
>TRBJ2-3|TRBV27
ASSLNRAVDTQY